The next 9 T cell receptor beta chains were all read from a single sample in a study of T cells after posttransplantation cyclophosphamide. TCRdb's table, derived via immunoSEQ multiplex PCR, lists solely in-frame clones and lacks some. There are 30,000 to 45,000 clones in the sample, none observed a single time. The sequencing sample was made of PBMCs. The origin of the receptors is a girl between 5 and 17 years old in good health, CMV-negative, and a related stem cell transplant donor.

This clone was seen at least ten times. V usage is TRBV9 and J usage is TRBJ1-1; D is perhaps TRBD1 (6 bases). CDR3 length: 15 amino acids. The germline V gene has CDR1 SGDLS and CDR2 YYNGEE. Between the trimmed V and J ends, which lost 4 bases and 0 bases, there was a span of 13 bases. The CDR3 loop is CASSLGGALNTEAFF. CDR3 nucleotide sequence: TGTGCCAGCAGCCTAGGGGGAGCTCTGAACACTGAAGCTTTCTTT. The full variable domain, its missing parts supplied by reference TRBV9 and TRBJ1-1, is DSGVTQTPKHLITATGQRVTLRCSPRSGDLSVYWYQQSLDQGLQFLIQYYNGEERAKGNILERFSAQQFPDLHSELNLSSLELGDSALYFCASSLGGALNTEAFFGQGTRLTVV.

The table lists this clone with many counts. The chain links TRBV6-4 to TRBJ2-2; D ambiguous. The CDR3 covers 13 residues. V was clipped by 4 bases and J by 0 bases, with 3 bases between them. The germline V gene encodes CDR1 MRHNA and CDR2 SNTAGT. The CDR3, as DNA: TGTGCCAGCAGTGCCACGAACACCGGGGAGCTGTTTTTT. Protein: CASSATNTGELFF.

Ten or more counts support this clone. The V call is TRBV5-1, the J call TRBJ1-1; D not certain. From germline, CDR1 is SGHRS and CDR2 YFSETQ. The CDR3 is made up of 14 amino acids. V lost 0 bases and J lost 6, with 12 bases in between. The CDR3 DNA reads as TGCGCCAGCAGCTTGGAGTCGAGAGGTTCTGAAGCTTTCTTT. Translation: CASSLESRGSEAFF. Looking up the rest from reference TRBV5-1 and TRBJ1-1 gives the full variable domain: KAGVTQTPRYLIKTRGQQVTLSCSPISGHRSVSWYQQTPGQGLQFLFEYFSETQRNKGNFPGRFSGRQFSNSRSEMNVSTLELGDSALYLCASSLESRGSEAFFGQGTRLTVV.

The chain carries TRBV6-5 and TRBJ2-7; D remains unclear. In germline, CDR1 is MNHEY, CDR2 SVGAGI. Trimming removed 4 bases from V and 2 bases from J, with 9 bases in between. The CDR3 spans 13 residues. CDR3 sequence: CASSSVITYEQYF. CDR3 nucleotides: TGTGCCAGCAGTTCGGTCATTACCTACGAGCAGTACTTC.

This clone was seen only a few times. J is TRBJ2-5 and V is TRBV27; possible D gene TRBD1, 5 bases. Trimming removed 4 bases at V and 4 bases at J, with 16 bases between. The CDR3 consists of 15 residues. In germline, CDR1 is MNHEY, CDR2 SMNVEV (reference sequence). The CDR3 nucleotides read TGTGCCAGCAGTTCCCTCTCCGCAGGGCTAGAGACCCAGTACTTC. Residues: CASSSLSAGLETQYF.

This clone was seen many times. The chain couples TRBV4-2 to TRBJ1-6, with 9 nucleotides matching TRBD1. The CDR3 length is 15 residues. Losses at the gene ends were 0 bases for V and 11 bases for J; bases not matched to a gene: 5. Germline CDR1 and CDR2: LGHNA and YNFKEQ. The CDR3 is CASSQENDRGTPLHF. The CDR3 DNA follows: TGTGCCAGCAGCCAAGAAAACGACAGGGGGACACCCCTCCACTTT.

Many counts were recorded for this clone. CDR3 sequence reads: CASSPGAPRETQYF. The CDR3 DNA is TGTGCCAGCTCACCAGGGGCTCCGAGAGAGACCCAGTACTTC. The chain has TRBV18 and TRBJ2-5; D might be TRBD1 (5 bases). Trimming removed 2 bases from V and 4 bases from J, with 11 bases in between. CDR1 is KGHSH, CDR2 LQKENI, per germline. This CDR3 has 14 amino acids. Complete variable domain (other parts from reference TRBV18 and TRBJ2-5): NAGVMQNPRHLVRRRGQEARLRCSPMKGHSHVYWYRQLPEEGLKFMVYLQKENIIDESGMPKERFSAEFPKEGPSILRIQQVVRGDSAAYFCASSPGAPRETQYFGPGTRLLVL.

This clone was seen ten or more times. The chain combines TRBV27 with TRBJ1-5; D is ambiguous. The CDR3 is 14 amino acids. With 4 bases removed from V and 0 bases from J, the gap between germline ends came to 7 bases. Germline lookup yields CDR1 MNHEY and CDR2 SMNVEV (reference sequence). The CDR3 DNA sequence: TGTGCCAGCAGTTCGGTATCTAGCAATCAGCCCCAGCATTTT. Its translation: CASSSVSSNQPQHF.

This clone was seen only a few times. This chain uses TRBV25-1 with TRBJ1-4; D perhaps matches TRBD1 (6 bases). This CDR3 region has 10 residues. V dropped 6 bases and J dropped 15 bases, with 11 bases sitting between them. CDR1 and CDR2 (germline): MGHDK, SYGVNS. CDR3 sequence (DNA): TGTGCCAGCAGGGACAGAGAGATGTTTTTT. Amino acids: CASRDREMFF.